This T cell receptor beta chain was documented in a study of a mutant IDH1 vaccine in newly diagnosed glioma. Looking at the study overall: Those enrolled had earlier been treated with radiotherapy, temozolomide, or both, mostly both. Study results and limitations: Pseudoprogression appears to have had no connection to changes in top peripheral T cell clonotypes.

Libraries were prepared by immunoSEQ multiplex PCR; TCRdb keeps only in-frame clonotypes and omits some of them. The sample yields 53,000 or so clones, approximately 80% seen once. The time point is: week 35, safety follow-up. Vaccination used 300 ug of mutant IDH1 20-mer peptide per dose, with topical imiquimod. About this clone: Its target is unknown.

The CDR3 runs to 14 residues. V was pared by 4 bases and J by 1 base, with 10 bases between. CDR1 and CDR2 from the germline V gene are SGHRS and YFSETQ. The origin of this receptor is a man aged 35 to 55 with glioma. The chain joins TRBV5-1 to TRBJ2-3; D unresolved. The sample here was PBMCs, taken from a glioma patient whose treatment included an IDH1 peptide vaccine. The CDR3 coding sequence is TGCGCCAGCAGCCCCATCTCAGGCACAGATACGCAGTATTTT. It specifies CASSPISGTDTQYF. The variable domain in full, with the rest retrieved from reference TRBV5-1 and TRBJ2-3, is KAGVTQTPRYLIKTRGQQVTLSCSPISGHRSVSWYQQTPGQGLQFLFEYFSETQRNKGNFPGRFSGRQFSNSRSEMNVSTLELGDSALYLCASSPISGTDTQYFGPGTRLTVL.